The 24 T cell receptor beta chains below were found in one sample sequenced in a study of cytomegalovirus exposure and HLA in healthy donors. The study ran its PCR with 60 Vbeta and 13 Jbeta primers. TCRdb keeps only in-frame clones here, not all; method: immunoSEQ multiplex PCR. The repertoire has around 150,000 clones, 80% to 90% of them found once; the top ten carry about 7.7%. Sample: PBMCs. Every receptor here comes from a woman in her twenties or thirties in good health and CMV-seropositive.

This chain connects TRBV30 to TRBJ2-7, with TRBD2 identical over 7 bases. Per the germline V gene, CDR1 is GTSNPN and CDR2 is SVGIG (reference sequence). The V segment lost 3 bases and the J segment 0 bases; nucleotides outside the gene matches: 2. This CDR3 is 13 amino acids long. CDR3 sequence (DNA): TGTGCCTGGAGGCGGGACTACTCCTACGAGCAGTACTTC. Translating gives CAWRRDYSYEQYF.

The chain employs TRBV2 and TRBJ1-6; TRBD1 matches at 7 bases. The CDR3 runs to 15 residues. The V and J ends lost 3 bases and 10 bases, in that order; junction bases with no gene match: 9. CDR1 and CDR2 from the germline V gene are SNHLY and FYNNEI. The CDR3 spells CASSDPIGGGSPLHF. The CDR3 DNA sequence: TGTGCCAGCAGTGACCCCATAGGGGGCGGCTCACCCCTCCACTTT.

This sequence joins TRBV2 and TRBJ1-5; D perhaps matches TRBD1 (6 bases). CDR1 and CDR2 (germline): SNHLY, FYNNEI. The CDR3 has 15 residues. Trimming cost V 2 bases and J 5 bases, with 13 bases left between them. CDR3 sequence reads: CASSERGGRDQPQHF. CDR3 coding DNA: TGTGCCAGCAGTGAAAGGGGGGGCAGGGATCAGCCCCAGCATTTT.

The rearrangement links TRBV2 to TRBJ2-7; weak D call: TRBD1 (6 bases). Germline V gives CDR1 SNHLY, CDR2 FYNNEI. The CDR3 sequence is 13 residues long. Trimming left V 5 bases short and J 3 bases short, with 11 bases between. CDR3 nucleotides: TGTGCCAGCAGTATACAGGGTGTCTACGAGCAGTACTTC. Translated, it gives CASSIQGVYEQYF.

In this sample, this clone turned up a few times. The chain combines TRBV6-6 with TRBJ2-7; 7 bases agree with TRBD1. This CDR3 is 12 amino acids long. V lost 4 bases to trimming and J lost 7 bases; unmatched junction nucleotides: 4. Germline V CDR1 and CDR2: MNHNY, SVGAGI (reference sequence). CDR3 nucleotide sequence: TGTGCCAGCAGTTCGGCGACAGGGGAGCAGTACTTC. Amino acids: CASSSATGEQYF.

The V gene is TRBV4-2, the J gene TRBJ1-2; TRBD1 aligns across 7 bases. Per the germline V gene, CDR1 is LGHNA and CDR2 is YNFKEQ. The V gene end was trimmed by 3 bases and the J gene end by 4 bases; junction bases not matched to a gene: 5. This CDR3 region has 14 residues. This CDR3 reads CASSQATGVYGYTF. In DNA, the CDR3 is TGTGCCAGCAGCCAGGCAACAGGGGTCTATGGCTACACCTTC.

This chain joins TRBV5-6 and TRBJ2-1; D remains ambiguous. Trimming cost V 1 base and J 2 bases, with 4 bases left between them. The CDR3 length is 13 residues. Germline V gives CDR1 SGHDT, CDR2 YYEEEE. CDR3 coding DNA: TGTGCCAGCAGCTTGTTTACCTACAATGAGCAGTTCTTC. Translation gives CASSLFTYNEQFF.

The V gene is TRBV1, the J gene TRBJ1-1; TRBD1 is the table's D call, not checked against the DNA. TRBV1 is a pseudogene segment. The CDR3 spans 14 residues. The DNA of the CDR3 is TGCACCAGCAGCCCTCGGCAGGGGGACACTGAAGCTTTCTTT. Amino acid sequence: CTSSPRQGDTEAFF.

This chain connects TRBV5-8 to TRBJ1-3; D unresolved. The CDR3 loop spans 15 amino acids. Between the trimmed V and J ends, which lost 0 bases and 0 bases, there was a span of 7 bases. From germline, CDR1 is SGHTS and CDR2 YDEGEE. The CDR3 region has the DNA TGTGCCAGCAGCTTGGGCAGTCACTCTGGAAACACCATATATTTT. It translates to CASSLGSHSGNTIYF.

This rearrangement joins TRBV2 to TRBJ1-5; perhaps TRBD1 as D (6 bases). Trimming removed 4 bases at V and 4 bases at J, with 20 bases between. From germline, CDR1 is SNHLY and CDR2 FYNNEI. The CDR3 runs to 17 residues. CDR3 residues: CASSVSPGRQVNQPQHF. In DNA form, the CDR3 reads TGTGCCAGCAGTGTCTCCCCTGGGCGACAGGTAAATCAGCCCCAGCATTTT.

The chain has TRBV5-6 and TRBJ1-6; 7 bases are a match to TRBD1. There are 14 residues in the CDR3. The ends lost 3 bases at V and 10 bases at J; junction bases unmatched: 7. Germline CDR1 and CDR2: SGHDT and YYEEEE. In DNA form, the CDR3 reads TGTGCCAGCAGCTGGGGGACAGTCGGGTCACCCCTCCACTTT. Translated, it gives CASSWGTVGSPLHF.

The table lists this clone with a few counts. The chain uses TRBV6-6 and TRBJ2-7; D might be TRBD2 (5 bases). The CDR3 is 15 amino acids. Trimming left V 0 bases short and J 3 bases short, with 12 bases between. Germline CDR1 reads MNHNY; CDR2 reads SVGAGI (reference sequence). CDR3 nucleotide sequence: TGTGCCAGCAGTTACTCGAGCTCCGGGGTCTACGAGCAGTACTTC. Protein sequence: CASSYSSSGVYEQYF.

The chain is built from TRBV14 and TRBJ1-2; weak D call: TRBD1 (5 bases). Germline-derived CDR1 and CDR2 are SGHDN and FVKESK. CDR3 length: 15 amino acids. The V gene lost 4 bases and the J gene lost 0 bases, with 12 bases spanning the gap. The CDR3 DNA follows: TGTGCCAGCAGCCCGCGGGGGGTATCTAACTATGGCTACACCTTC. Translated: CASSPRGVSNYGYTF.

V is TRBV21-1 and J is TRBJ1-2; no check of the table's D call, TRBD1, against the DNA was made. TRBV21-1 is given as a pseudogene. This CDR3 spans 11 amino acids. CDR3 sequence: CAEGDLYGYTF. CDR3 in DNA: TGTGCCGAGGGGGACCTCTATGGCTACACCTTC.

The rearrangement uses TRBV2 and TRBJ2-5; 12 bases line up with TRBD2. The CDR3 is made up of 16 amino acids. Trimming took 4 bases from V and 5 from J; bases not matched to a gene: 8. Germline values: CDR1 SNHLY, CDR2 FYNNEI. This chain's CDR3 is CASSVRLAGVGETQYF. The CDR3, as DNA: TGTGCCAGCAGTGTGAGACTAGCGGGGGTCGGGGAGACCCAGTACTTC.

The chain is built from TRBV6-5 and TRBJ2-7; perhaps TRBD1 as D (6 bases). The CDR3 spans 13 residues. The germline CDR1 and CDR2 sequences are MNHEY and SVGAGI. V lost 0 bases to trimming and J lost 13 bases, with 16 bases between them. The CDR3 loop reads CASSYSSFTGQYF. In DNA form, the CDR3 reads TGTGCCAGCAGTTACTCTAGCTTTACAGGGCAATACTTC.

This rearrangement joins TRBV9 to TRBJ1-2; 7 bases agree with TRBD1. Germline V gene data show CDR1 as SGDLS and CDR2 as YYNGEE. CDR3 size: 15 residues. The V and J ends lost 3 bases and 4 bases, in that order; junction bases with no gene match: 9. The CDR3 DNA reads TGTGCCAGCAGCGCCCGACAGGGAGTGGGCTATGGCTACACCTTC. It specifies CASSARQGVGYGYTF.

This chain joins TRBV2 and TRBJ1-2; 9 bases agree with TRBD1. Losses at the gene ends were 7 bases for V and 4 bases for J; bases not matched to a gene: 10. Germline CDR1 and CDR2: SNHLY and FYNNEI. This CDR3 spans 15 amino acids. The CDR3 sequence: CASTISGTGIYGYTF. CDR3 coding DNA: TGTGCCAGCACTATTTCCGGGACAGGGATCTATGGCTACACCTTC.

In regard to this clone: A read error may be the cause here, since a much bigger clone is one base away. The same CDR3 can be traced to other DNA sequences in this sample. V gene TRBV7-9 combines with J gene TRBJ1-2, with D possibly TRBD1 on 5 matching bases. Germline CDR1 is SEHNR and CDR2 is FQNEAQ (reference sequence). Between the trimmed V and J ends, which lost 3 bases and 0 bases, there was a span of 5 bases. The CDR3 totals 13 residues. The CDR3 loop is CASSLTANYGYTF. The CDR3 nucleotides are TGTGCCAGCAGCTTGACAGCTAACTATGGCTACACCTTC.

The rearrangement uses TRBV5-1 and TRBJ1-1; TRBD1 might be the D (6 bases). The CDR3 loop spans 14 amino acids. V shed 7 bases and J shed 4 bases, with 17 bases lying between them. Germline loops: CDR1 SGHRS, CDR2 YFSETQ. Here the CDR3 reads CASRRGGGGTEAFF. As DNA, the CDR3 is TGCGCCAGCCGGAGGGGAGGGGGTGGCACTGAAGCTTTCTTT.

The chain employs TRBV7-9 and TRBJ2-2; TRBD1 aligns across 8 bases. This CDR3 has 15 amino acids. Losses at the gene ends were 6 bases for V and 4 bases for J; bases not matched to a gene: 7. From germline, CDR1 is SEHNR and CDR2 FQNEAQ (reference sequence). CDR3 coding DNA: TGTGCCAGCAGACACACGGGACAGGCCACCGGGGAGCTGTTTTTT. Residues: CASRHTGQATGELFF. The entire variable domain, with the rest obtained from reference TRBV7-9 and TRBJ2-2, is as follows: DTGVSQNPRHKITKRGQNVTFRCDPISEHNRLYWYRQTLGQGPEFLTYFQNEAQLEKSRLLSDRFSAERPKGSFSTLEIQRTEQGDSAMYLCASRHTGQATGELFFGEGSRLTVL.

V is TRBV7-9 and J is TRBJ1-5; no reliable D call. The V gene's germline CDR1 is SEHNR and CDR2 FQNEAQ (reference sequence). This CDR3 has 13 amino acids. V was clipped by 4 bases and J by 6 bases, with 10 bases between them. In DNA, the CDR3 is TGTGCCAGCAGCTCCAGCGACGGTCAGCCCCAGCATTTT. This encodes CASSSSDGQPQHF.

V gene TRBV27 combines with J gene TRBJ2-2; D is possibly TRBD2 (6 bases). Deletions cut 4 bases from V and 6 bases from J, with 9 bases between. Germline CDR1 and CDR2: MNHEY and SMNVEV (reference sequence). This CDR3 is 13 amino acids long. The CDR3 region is CASSSTRPGELFF. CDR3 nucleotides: TGTGCCAGCAGTTCGACTAGGCCCGGGGAGCTGTTTTTT.

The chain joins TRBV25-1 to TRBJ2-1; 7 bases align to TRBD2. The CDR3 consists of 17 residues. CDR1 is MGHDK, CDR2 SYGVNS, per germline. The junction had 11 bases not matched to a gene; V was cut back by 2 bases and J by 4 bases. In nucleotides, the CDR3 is TGTGCCAGCAGTGAAGAGATTGATACGGGGGGTTACAATGAGCAGTTCTTC. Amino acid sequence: CASSEEIDTGGYNEQFF. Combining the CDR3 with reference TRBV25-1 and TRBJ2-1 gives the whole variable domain EADIYQTPRYLVIGTGKKITLECSQTMGHDKMYWYQQDPGMELHLIHYSYGVNSTEKGDLSSESTVSRIRTEHFPLTLESARPSHTSQYLCASSEEIDTGGYNEQFFGPGTRLTVL.